These 5 T cell receptor beta chains originate from one sample sequenced in a study of beta chain features in type 1 diabetes. Overall study results and limits: The study found moderately but significantly shorter TCRB CDR3s in all four CD4+ subsets of Type 1 diabetes patients.

Sequencing targeted expressed TCRB transcripts, as all isolated RNA had been reverse transcribed. TCRdb keeps only in-frame clones here, not all; method: immunoSEQ multiplex PCR. The sample includes roughly 240,000 clones, about 24% of them seen just once. Their target antigens are unknown. Sequencing was done on a sample of naive CD4+ T cells from blood. These receptors were obtained from a woman in her twenties or thirties with type 1 diabetes.

The V and J genes are TRBV7-8 and TRBJ2-7; D ambiguous. The CDR3 is made up of 13 amino acids. From germline, CDR1 is SGHVS and CDR2 FQNEAQ. V was shortened by 0 bases and J by 3 bases, with 6 bases between the two germline ends. CDR3 residues: CASSLAVSYEQYF. For the CDR3, the DNA is TGTGCCAGCAGCTTAGCCGTGAGCTACGAGCAGTACTTC.

Comment on this clone: The same CDR3 arises from other DNA sequences in this sample as well. The V gene is TRBV5-1, the J gene TRBJ1-5; D is perhaps TRBD1 (5 bases). The V and J ends lost 2 bases and 1 base respectively, with 10 bases between them. The CDR3 contains 15 residues. CDR1 and CDR2 from the germline V gene are SGHRS and YFSETQ. CDR3 nucleotide sequence: TGCGCCAGCAGCTTAGCCCCAGGGAGCAATCAGCCCCAGCATTTT. This translates into CASSLAPGSNQPQHF.

This clone was recorded a few times. The rearrangement joins TRBV28 to TRBJ2-7; 7 bases are shared with TRBD2. The CDR3 has 14 residues. J was trimmed by 2 bases and V by 10 bases; bases with no gene match: 11. CDR1 and CDR2 (germline): MDHEN, SYDVKM. In DNA, the CDR3 is TGTGCCATCTCCCCGGGAGGTGGAACCTACGAGCAGTACTTC. It translates to CAISPGGGTYEQYF.

The chain carries TRBV5-1 and TRBJ1-1; D remains ambiguous. There are 13 residues in the CDR3. Trimming shortened V by 3 bases and J by 7 bases, and 13 bases separated the two germline ends. In germline, CDR1 is SGHRS, CDR2 YFSETQ. The CDR3 spells CASSWREADEAFF. The CDR3 bases are TGCGCCAGCAGCTGGAGGGAAGCTGATGAAGCTTTCTTT. The whole variable domain, filled in from reference TRBV5-1 and TRBJ1-1, reads KAGVTQTPRYLIKTRGQQVTLSCSPISGHRSVSWYQQTPGQGLQFLFEYFSETQRNKGNFPGRFSGRQFSNSRSEMNVSTLELGDSALYLCASSWREADEAFFGQGTRLTVV.

This clone has more than one count but fewer than ten. The rearrangement joins TRBV29-1 to TRBJ1-2; D unresolved. V was shortened by 1 base and J by 8 bases, with 5 bases between the two germline ends. The germline gives CDR1 SQVTM, CDR2 ANQGSEA. This CDR3 has 10 amino acids. CDR3 coding DNA: TGCAGCGTTGAAGTGGGCGGCTACACCTTC. It codes for CSVEVGGYTF.